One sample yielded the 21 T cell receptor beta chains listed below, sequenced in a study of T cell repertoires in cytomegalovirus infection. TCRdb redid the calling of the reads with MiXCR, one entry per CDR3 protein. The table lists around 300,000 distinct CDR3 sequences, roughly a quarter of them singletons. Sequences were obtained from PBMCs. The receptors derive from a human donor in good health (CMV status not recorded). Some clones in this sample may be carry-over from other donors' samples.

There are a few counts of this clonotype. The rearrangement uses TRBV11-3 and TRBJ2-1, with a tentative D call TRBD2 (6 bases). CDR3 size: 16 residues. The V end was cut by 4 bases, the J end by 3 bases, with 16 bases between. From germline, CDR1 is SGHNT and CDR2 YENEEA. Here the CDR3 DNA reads TGTGCCAGCAGCTCTAGTGGGGGGACGGGCTACAATGAGCAGTTCTTC. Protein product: CASSSSGGTGYNEQFF.

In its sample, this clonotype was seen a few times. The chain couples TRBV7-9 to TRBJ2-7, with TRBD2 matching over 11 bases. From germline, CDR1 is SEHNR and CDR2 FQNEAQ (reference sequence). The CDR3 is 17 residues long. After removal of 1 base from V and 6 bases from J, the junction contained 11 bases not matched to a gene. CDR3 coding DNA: TGTGCCAGCAGCTTAGAGGCTAGCGGGAGGAGGAATGGCGAGCAGTACTTC. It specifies CASSLEASGRRNGEQYF.

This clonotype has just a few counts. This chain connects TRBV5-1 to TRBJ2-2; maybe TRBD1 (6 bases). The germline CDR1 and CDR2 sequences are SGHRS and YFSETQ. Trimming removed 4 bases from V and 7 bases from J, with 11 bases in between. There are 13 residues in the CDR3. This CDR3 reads CASSKQGDGELFF. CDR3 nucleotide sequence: TGCGCCAGCAGCAAACAGGGCGACGGGGAGCTGTTTTTT.

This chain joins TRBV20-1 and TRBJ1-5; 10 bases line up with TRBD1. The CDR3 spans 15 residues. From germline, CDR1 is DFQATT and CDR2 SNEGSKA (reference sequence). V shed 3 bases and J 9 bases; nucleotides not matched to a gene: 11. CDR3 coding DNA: TGCAGTGCTAGGGCTTGGGGGACAGGGGAACGGCCCCAGCATTTT. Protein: CSARAWGTGERPQHF.

The CDR3 here is CSASGVYSGANVLTF. In nucleotides, the CDR3 is TGCAGTGCTAGCGGGGTCTACTCTGGGGCCAACGTCCTGACTTTC. The chain employs TRBV20-1 and TRBJ2-6, with D perhaps TRBD2 (5 bases). CDR3 length equals 15 residues. The V end lost 3 bases, the J end lost 0 bases, and 9 bases lay between the germline ends. Germline V gene lookup returns CDR1 DFQATT and CDR2 SNEGSKA (reference sequence).

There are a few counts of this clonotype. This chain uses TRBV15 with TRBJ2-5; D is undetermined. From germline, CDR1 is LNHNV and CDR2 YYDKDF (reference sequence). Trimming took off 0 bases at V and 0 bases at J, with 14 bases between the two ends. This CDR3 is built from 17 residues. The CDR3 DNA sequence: TGTGCCACCAGCAGAGATTTCGCTTTCCTGAACCAAGAGACCCAGTACTTC. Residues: CATSRDFAFLNQETQYF.

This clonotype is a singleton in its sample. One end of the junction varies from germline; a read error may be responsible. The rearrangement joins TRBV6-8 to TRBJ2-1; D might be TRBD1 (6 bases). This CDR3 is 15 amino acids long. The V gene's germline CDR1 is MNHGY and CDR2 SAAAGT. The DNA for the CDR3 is TGTGCCAGCAGTAATGGACAGAGCTCCTACCATGAGCAGTTCTTC. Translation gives CASSNGQSSYHEQFF.

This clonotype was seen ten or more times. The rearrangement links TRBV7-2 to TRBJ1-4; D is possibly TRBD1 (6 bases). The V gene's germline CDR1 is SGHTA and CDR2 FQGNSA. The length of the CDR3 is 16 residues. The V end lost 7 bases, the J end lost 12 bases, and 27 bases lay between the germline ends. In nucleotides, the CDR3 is TGTGCCAGCAACGGGGGCCCTGCGGGTCCCGCGGAAGAACTGTTTTTT. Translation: CASNGGPAGPAEELFF. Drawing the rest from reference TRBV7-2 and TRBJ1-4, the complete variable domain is GAGVSQSPSNKVTEKGKDVELRCDPISGHTALYWYRQSLGQGLEFLIYFQGNSAPDKSGLPSDRFSAERTGGSVSTLTIQRTQQEDSAVYLCASNGGPAGPAEELFFGSGTQLSVL.

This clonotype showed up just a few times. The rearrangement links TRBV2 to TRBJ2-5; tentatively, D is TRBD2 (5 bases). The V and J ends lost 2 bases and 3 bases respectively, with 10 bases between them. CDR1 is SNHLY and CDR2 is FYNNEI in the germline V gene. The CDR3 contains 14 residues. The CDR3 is CASSEWAGKETQYF. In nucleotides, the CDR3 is TGTGCCAGCAGTGAATGGGCGGGTAAAGAGACCCAGTACTTC.

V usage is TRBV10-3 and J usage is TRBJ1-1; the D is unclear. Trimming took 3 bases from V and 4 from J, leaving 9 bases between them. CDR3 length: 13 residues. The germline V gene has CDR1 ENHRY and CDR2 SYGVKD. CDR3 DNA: TGTGCCATCAGTGATGGCGAGAGCACTGAAGCTTTCTTT. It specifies CAISDGESTEAFF.

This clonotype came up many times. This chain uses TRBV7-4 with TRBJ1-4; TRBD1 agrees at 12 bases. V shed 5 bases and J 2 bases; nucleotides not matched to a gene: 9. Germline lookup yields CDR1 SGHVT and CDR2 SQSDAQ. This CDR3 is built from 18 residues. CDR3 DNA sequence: TGTGCCAGCAGCCAACCGCCGGGACAGGGGGCGACTAATGAAAAACTGTTTTTT. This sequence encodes CASSQPPGQGATNEKLFF.

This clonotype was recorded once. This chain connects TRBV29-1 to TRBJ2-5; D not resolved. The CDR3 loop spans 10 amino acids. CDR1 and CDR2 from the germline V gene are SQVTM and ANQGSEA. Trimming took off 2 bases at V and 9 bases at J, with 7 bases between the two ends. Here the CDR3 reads CSVEKHAQYF. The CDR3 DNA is TGCAGCGTTGAAAAACACGCCCAGTACTTC. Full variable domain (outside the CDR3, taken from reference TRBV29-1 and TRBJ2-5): SAVISQKPSRDICQRGTSLTIQCQVDSQVTMMFWYRQQPGQSLTLIATANQGSEATYESGFVIDKFPISRPNLTFSTLTVSNMSPEDSSIYLCSVEKHAQYFGPGTRLLVL.

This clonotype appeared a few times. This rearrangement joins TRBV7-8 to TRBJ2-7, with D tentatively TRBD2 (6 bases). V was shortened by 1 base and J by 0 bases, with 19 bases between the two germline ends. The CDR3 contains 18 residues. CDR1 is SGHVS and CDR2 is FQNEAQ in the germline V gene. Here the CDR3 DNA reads TGTGCCAGCAGCTTAGAACGGGTAGCGGCCAAAGGCTCCTACGAGCAGTACTTC. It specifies CASSLERVAAKGSYEQYF. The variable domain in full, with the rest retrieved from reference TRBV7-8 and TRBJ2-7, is GAGVSQSPRYKVAKRGQDVALRCDPISGHVSLFWYQQALGQGPEFLTYFQNEAQLDKSGLPSDRFFAERPEGSVSTLKIQRTQQEDSAVYLCASSLERVAAKGSYEQYFGPGTRLTVT.

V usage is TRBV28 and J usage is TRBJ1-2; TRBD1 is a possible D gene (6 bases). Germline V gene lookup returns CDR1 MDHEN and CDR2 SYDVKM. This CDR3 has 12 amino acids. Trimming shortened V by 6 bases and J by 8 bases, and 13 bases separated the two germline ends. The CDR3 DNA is TGTGCCAGCAGGTCACCAGGGGAGGGCTACACCTTC. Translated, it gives CASRSPGEGYTF.

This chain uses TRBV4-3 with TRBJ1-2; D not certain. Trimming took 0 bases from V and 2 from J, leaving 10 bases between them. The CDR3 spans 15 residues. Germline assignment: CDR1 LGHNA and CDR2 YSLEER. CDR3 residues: CASSQDVSVNYGYTF. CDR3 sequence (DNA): TGCGCCAGCAGCCAAGATGTTTCAGTCAACTATGGCTACACCTTC.

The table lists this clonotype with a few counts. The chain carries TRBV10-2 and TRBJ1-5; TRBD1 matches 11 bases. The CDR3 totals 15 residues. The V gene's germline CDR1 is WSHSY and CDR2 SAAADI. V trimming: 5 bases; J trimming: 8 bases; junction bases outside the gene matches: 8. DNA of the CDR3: TGCGCCAGCAGTACGCCGGACAGGGGGCTTGAGCCCCAGCATTTT. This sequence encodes CASSTPDRGLEPQHF.

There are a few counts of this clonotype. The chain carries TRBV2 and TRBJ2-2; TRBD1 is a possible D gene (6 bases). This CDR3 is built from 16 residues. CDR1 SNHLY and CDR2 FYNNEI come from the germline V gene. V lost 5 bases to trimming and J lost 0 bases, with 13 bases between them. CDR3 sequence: CASSQTGNANTGELFF. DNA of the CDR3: TGTGCCAGCAGTCAAACAGGGAACGCGAACACCGGGGAGCTGTTTTTT.

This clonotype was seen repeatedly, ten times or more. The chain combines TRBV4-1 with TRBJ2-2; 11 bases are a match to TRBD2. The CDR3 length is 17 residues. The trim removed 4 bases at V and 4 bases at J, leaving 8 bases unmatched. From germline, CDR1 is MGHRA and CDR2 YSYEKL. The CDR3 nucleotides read TGCGCCAGCAGCCCTCAGATTAGCGGGGGGGGCACCGGGGAGCTGTTTTTT. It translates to CASSPQISGGGTGELFF.

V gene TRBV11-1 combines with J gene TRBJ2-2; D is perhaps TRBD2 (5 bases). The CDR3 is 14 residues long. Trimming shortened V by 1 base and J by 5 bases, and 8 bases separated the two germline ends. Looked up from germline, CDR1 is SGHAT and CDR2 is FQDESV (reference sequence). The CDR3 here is CASSLEAVTGELFF. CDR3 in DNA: TGTGCCAGCAGCTTAGAAGCGGTAACCGGGGAGCTGTTTTTT.

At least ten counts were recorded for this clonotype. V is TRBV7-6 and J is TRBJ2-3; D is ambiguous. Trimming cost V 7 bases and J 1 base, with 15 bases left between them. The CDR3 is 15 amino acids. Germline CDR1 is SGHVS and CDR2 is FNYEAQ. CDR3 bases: TGTGCCAGCACTCCCACCTTGGACCGCACAGATACGCAGTATTTT. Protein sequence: CASTPTLDRTDTQYF.

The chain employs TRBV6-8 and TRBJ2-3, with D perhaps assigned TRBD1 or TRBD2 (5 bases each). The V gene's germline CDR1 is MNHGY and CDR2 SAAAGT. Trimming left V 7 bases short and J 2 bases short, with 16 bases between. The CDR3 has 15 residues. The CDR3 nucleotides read TGTGCCAGCACCATAGGGACCGACGCCACAGATACGCAGTATTTT. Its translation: CASTIGTDATDTQYF.